A selection of T cell receptor beta chains follows, all from one sample in a study of blood T cell repertoires in COVID-19. Sequenced by immunoSEQ multiplex PCR; TCRdb stores in-frame clones only, minus some. The repertoire holds around 250,000 clones, 75% to 90% seen once, with roughly 0.95% in the top ten. What was sequenced was PBMCs or T cells enriched from blood (not recorded which). The receptors originated from a man aged 50-59 years who had been exposed to COVID-19. The CDR3 runs from the conserved cysteine through the conserved F or W. D genes are given only for firm matches.

V gene: TRBV27; D gene: -; CDR3 length: 14; CDR3 protein: CASSQGYGFIEAFF
V gene: TRBV6-7; D gene: -; CDR3 length: 16; CDR3 protein: CASSYSSQGHGNTIYF
V gene: TRBV5-1; D gene: TRBD1; CDR3 length: 16; CDR3 protein: CASSRGDRVGTDTQYF
V gene: TRBV7-2; D gene: -; CDR3 length: 14; CDR3 protein: CASSFSQGGYGYTF
V gene: TRBV6-1; D gene: -; CDR3 length: 13; CDR3 protein: CASSEGRATEAFF
V gene: TRBV28; D gene: TRBD1; CDR3 length: 14; CDR3 protein: CASSDREVGWGYTF
V gene: TRBV27; D gene: -; CDR3 length: 15; CDR3 protein: CASSLSPWSVGEAFF
V gene: TRBV6-5; D gene: -; CDR3 length: 15; CDR3 protein: CASSLELFGGYGYTF
V gene: TRBV7-9; D gene: -; CDR3 length: 16; CDR3 protein: CASSLGGKRVYNEQFF
V gene: TRBV28; D gene: -; CDR3 length: 15; CDR3 protein: CASSSTSTEDYEQYF
V gene: TRBV13; D gene: TRBD2; CDR3 length: 16; CDR3 protein: CASSLAAGLSYNEQFF
V gene: TRBV18; D gene: -; CDR3 length: 13; CDR3 protein: CASSQDNSYEQYF
V gene: TRBV5-1; D gene: -; CDR3 length: 15; CDR3 protein: CASSLFGTTNEKLFF